This record concerns one T cell receptor beta chain sequence. As yet, its antigen is unknown. The sample is drawn from a study of cytomegalovirus exposure and HLA in healthy donors. PCR employed 60 Vbeta and 13 Jbeta primers. The assay was immunoSEQ multiplex PCR, and TCRdb's table has in-frame clones only and misses some. The sample contains about 59,000 clones, 80% of which appear only once. This CDR3 is built from 16 residues. Germline V CDR1 and CDR2: LGHNA, YNFKEQ. V was clipped by 2 bases and J by 2 bases, with 13 bases between them. The study sampled nominally healthy donors, though unrecorded immune exposures were likely. General study points: An analysis that came later showed most CMV-associated TCR beta chains appearing HLA-restricted. Later work associated around 18,000 TCR beta sequences with HLA alleles at 0.05 false discovery rate.

Material: PBMCs. This clonotype was sampled from a woman between 35 and 50 years old in good health and CMV-seronegative. The rearrangement joins TRBV4-2 to TRBJ2-1; D is unclear. This CDR3 is CASSQNPGKTYNEQFF. The CDR3 coding sequence is TGTGCCAGCAGCCAAAATCCGGGTAAAACCTACAATGAGCAGTTCTTC.